What follows are 32 T cell receptor beta chains derived from one specimen sequenced in a study of blood T cells in healthy people across ages. Alongside a J-beta primer mix, a sample-barcoded 5' primer served in a second PCR lasting about 6 to 11 cycles. TCRdb re-called the 5' RACE reads through MiXCR, storing one row per CDR3 protein. Among more than 1.4 million distinct CDR3 sequences listed, 35% to 45% were seen once. The sample consisted of blood. All receptors come from a young woman in good health.

This clonotype was found a few times. The chain carries TRBV7-6 and TRBJ1-2, with 8 positions matching TRBD1. The CDR3 sequence is 17 residues long. Germline V gives CDR1 SGHVS, CDR2 FNYEAQ. V lost 1 base and J lost 0; bases outside the gene matches: 7. The chain's CDR3 is CASSLGQGRTANYGYTF. The CDR3 DNA follows: TGTGCCAGCAGCTTAGGACAGGGGAGAACGGCTAACTATGGCTACACCTTC.

J is TRBJ1-2 and V is TRBV29-1; D might be TRBD1 (5 bases). In germline, CDR1 is SQVTM, CDR2 ANQGSEA. The CDR3 runs 14 residues. V lost 6 bases to trimming and J lost 6 bases, with 20 bases between them. The CDR3 DNA is TGCAGCGTGGGACCGGGGGTCCGTCTTCATGGCTACACCTTC. Protein sequence: CSVGPGVRLHGYTF.

The chain couples TRBV10-1 to TRBJ1-1; maybe TRBD1 (5 bases). Trimming left V 4 bases short and J 4 bases short, with 16 bases between. Germline loops: CDR1 WNHNN, CDR2 SYGVQD (reference sequence). This CDR3 has 15 amino acids. CDR3 in amino acids: CASSATLRGGTEAFF. The CDR3 bases are TGCGCCAGCAGTGCGACACTCCGTGGGGGCACTGAAGCTTTCTTT.

V is TRBV20-1 and J is TRBJ2-1, with D perhaps matching TRBD2 (6 bases). This CDR3 spans 11 amino acids. From germline, CDR1 is DFQATT and CDR2 SNEGSKA (reference sequence). V was trimmed by 6 bases and J by 12 bases, leaving 15 bases between them. The CDR3 DNA is TGCAGTGCCCCGGACCCCGGGGGGCAGTTCTTC. Translated, it gives CSAPDPGGQFF.

This clonotype came up a few times. The V call is TRBV12-3 or TRBV12-4, the J call TRBJ2-1; 10 bases line up with TRBD2. This CDR3 spans 19 amino acids. V shed 6 bases and J 1 base; nucleotides not matched to a gene: 15. The CDR3 reads CASRPSGASGSQSYNEQFF. DNA for the CDR3: TGTGCCAGCAGACCTTCCGGGGCTAGCGGGAGTCAGTCCTACAATGAGCAGTTCTTC.

This clonotype was seen only a few times. The V and J genes are TRBV28 and TRBJ2-7, with D tentatively TRBD2 (5 bases). V was pared by 6 bases and J by 0 bases, with 18 bases between. Germline loops: CDR1 MDHEN, CDR2 SYDVKM. CDR3 length: 16 residues. In nucleotides, the CDR3 is TGTGCCAGCAGCGGACCGGGGTCAAAGAGCTCCTACGAGCAGTACTTC. Protein: CASSGPGSKSSYEQYF.

This clonotype was seen a few times. V is TRBV7-2 and J is TRBJ2-1; no clear D gene. Germline CDR1 SGHTA, CDR2 FQGNSA. The CDR3 extends over 17 amino acids. Trimming took 5 bases from V and 0 from J, leaving 17 bases between them. The CDR3 region is CASSPQVTSSSYNEQFF. The CDR3 nucleotides read TGTGCCAGCAGCCCCCAGGTGACTTCGAGCTCCTACAATGAGCAGTTCTTC.

The chain links TRBV27 to TRBJ2-3; D is possibly TRBD1 (5 bases). CDR1 and CDR2 from the germline V gene are MNHEY and SMNVEV (reference sequence). This CDR3 comprises 12 residues. Trimming took 4 bases from V and 10 from J, leaving 12 bases between them. CDR3 sequence: CASSSGQQAQYF. CDR3 nucleotide sequence: TGTGCCAGCAGTTCGGGCCAACAGGCGCAGTATTTT.

This clonotype was seen a handful of times. This chain links TRBV7-2 with TRBJ2-3; D uncertain. CDR1 is SGHTA and CDR2 is FQGNSA in the germline V gene. This CDR3 contains 13 residues. V was pared by 5 bases and J by 5 bases, with 11 bases between. CDR3 amino acids: CASSTYPEDTQYF. As DNA, the CDR3 is TGTGCCAGCAGCACCTACCCGGAAGATACGCAGTATTTT.

Points on this clonotype: A junction end diverges from the germline sequence, so it may reflect a read error. The chain couples TRBV3-1 to TRBJ1-1; D remains unclear. Germline CDR1 LGHDT, CDR2 YNNKEL (reference sequence). The CDR3 totals 15 residues. In DNA, the CDR3 is TGTACCAGCAGCCAAGTTGAGGGCCTGAACACTGAAGCTTTCTTT. Translation: CTSSQVEGLNTEAFF.

The J gene is TRBJ2-7, the V gene TRBV6-6; 7 bases are shared with TRBD2. The CDR3 extends over 14 amino acids. V gave up 4 bases and J gave up 0 bases; unmatched junction bases: 3. Germline V gene sequence: CDR1 MNHNY, CDR2 SVGAGI (reference sequence). The CDR3 bases are TGTGCCAGCAGTTTTGGACTAGACTCCTACGAGCAGTACTTC. Translated, it gives CASSFGLDSYEQYF.

V usage is TRBV6-1 and J usage is TRBJ2-7; the match to TRBD1 covers 7 bases. Germline values: CDR1 MNHNS, CDR2 SASEGT. The CDR3 length is 13 residues. Trimming cost V 4 bases and J 3 bases; bases outside gene matches: 3. For the CDR3, the DNA is TGTGCCAGCAGTGGGGACAGCCTCTACGAGCAGTACTTC. It is translated as CASSGDSLYEQYF.

The chain employs TRBV5-1 and TRBJ1-1; the match to TRBD1 covers 11 bases. The CDR3 spans 14 residues. V shed 4 bases, J shed 4 bases, and the junction held 3 bases outside the gene matches. CDR1 is SGHRS, CDR2 YFSETQ, per germline. The CDR3 sequence: CASSTGTGGTEAFF. DNA of the CDR3: TGCGCCAGCAGCACTGGGACAGGGGGCACTGAAGCTTTCTTT.

V gene TRBV5-6 combines with J gene TRBJ1-1, with TRBD1 matching over 7 bases. V lost 2 bases to trimming and J lost 1 base; unmatched junction nucleotides: 5. This CDR3 contains 15 residues. Germline V gene sequence: CDR1 SGHDT, CDR2 YYEEEE. CDR3 sequence: CASSFEGAANTEAFF. Written as DNA, the CDR3 is TGTGCCAGCAGCTTTGAGGGGGCGGCGAACACTGAAGCTTTCTTT.

This chain links TRBV3-1 with TRBJ2-7, with TRBD2 matching 8 bases. The CDR3 length is 17 residues. Germline lookup yields CDR1 LGHDT and CDR2 YNNKEL (reference sequence). With V trimmed by 3 bases and J by 4 bases, 14 bases remained unmatched. CDR3 loop: CASSHSFLLAGPYEQYF. In nucleotides, the CDR3 is TGTGCCAGCAGCCATTCCTTCCTCTTAGCGGGGCCTTACGAGCAGTACTTC.

V usage is TRBV5-8 and J usage is TRBJ2-7; tentative D call: TRBD2 (5 bases). This CDR3 spans 13 amino acids. Between the trimmed V and J ends, which lost 5 bases and 2 bases, there was a span of 11 bases. Germline V gene lookup returns CDR1 SGHTS and CDR2 YDEGEE. The CDR3 loop reads CASSADLTYEQYF. The DNA for the CDR3 is TGTGCCAGCAGTGCGGACTTGACCTACGAGCAGTACTTC.

V gene TRBV29-1 combines with J gene TRBJ2-7; 9 bases are shared with TRBD1. Trimming cost V 5 bases and J 4 bases; bases outside gene matches: 12. Germline V gene sequence: CDR1 SQVTM, CDR2 ANQGSEA. This CDR3 region has 15 residues. CDR3 sequence reads: CSVSDTGTGTYEQYF. In DNA form, the CDR3 reads TGCAGCGTTTCGGATACCGGGACAGGGACGTACGAGCAGTACTTC.

The V and J genes are TRBV20-1 and TRBJ2-5; no clear D. This CDR3 has 15 amino acids. V was trimmed by 5 bases and J by 5 bases, leaving 21 bases between them. Germline V gene sequence: CDR1 DFQATT, CDR2 SNEGSKA (reference sequence). In nucleotides, the CDR3 is TGCAGTGCTGCCCGTACTACGCCCGGCGGTGAGACCCAGTACTTC. Its translation is CSAARTTPGGETQYF.

This rearrangement joins TRBV27 to TRBJ1-1, with unresolved D. The germline gives CDR1 MNHEY, CDR2 SMNVEV (reference sequence). V lost 6 bases and J 0 bases, leaving 17 bases between the germline ends. The length of the CDR3 is 16 residues. The CDR3 sequence: CASSSSWVTMNTEAFF. The DNA for the CDR3 is TGTGCCAGCAGCTCGTCTTGGGTAACTATGAACACTGAAGCTTTCTTT.

The chain has TRBV5-1 and TRBJ1-1; 8 nucleotides agree with TRBD1. The junction had 15 bases not matched to a gene; V was cut back by 0 bases and J by 5 bases. Germline V gene sequence: CDR1 SGHRS, CDR2 YFSETQ. This CDR3 region has 18 residues. CDR3 bases: TGCGCCAGCAGCTTGGTGTTAGGTGGCAGGGGGCGCCGGACTGAAGCTTTCTTT. Translation gives CASSLVLGGRGRRTEAFF.

This clonotype was detected a few times. A junction end diverges from the germline sequence, so it may reflect a read error. V usage is TRBV7-7 and J usage is TRBJ2-3; 8 nucleotides align to TRBD2. Germline CDR1 and CDR2: SSHAT and FNYEAQ (reference sequence). The CDR3 has 16 amino acids. For the CDR3, the DNA is TGTGCTAGCAGCTTAATAACGGCGGGGGGACCAGATACGCAGTATTTT. It yields the protein CASSLITAGGPDTQYF.

The chain links TRBV20-1 to TRBJ2-3, with 8 nucleotides matching TRBD2. Looked up from germline, CDR1 is DFQATT and CDR2 is SNEGSKA (reference sequence). V lost 4 bases to trimming and J lost 5 bases; unmatched junction nucleotides: 14. This CDR3 region has 16 residues. The CDR3: CSATKREGKGLDTQYF. CDR3 DNA: TGCAGTGCTACTAAACGGGAGGGGAAGGGGTTAGATACGCAGTATTTT.

This clonotype was seen more than once but under ten times. The chain has TRBV18 and TRBJ2-5; D tentatively fits TRBD1 or TRBD2 (5 bases each). The CDR3 has 13 residues. V shed 3 bases and J shed 4 bases, with 9 bases lying between them. The V gene's germline CDR1 is KGHSH and CDR2 LQKENI. The CDR3 loop reads CASSPRGAETQYF. The CDR3 nucleotides read TGTGCCAGCTCACCGAGAGGGGCAGAGACCCAGTACTTC. Looking up the rest from reference TRBV18 and TRBJ2-5 gives the full variable domain: NAGVMQNPRHLVRRRGQEARLRCSPMKGHSHVYWYRQLPEEGLKFMVYLQKENIIDESGMPKERFSAEFPKEGPSILRIQQVVRGDSAAYFCASSPRGAETQYFGPGTRLLVL.

This clonotype was picked up a small number of times. The V gene is TRBV25-1, the J gene TRBJ2-3; 8 bases line up with TRBD2. Germline lookup yields CDR1 MGHDK and CDR2 SYGVNS. Trimming at V came to 1 base and at J to 6 bases, leaving 3 bases not matched to a gene. The length of the CDR3 is 14 residues. The CDR3 loop reads CASSEWGLVDTQYF. CDR3 DNA sequence: TGTGCCAGCAGTGAATGGGGACTAGTGGATACGCAGTATTTT.

This clonotype was recorded once. This chain links TRBV6-5 with TRBJ2-1; the D is unclear. This CDR3 has 16 amino acids. Germline V gene sequence: CDR1 MNHEY, CDR2 SVGAGI. V lost 6 bases, J lost 0 bases, and 15 bases lay in between. The CDR3 here is CASSQSKWSSYNEQFF. CDR3 bases: TGTGCCAGCAGCCAATCGAAGTGGAGCTCCTACAATGAGCAGTTCTTC.

For this clonotype: The junction shows a germline mismatch at one end, possibly a read error. The CDR3 protein is CASSGPSGSGDNEQFF. DNA for the CDR3: TGCGCCAGCAGTGGGCCTAGCGGGAGCGGCGACAATGAGCAGTTCTTC. The chain combines TRBV27 with TRBJ2-1; the match to TRBD2 covers 10 bases. The CDR3 sequence is 16 residues long. Germline V CDR1 and CDR2: MNHEY, SMNVEV (reference sequence).

The V and J genes are TRBV27 and TRBJ2-7; D remains ambiguous. Germline V gene data show CDR1 as MNHEY and CDR2 as SMNVEV (reference sequence). V lost 6 bases and J 2 bases, leaving 17 bases between the germline ends. This CDR3 is 15 amino acids long. This chain's CDR3 is CASSRGTANAYEQYF. The CDR3 DNA reads as TGTGCCAGCAGCCGCGGCACAGCGAACGCCTACGAGCAGTACTTC.

The V call is TRBV13, the J call TRBJ2-5; perhaps TRBD2 as D (5 bases). The V and J ends lost 5 bases and 1 base respectively, with 14 bases between them. CDR3 length: 15 amino acids. Germline CDR1 is PRHDT and CDR2 is FYEKMQ (reference sequence). Written as DNA, the CDR3 is TGTGCCAGCAGCGACGGCGGGCTCACCCAAGAGACCCAGTACTTC. Translating gives CASSDGGLTQETQYF.

This clonotype has a handful of counts. The genes are TRBV3-1 and TRBJ2-1; possible D gene TRBD2, 6 bases. Germline CDR1 reads LGHDT; CDR2 reads YNNKEL (reference sequence). V dropped 5 bases and J dropped 8 bases, with 16 bases sitting between them. This CDR3 contains 14 residues. CDR3 nucleotides: TGTGCCAGCAGCTCACGACTAGTGCGGGATGAGCAGTTCTTC. Amino acids: CASSSRLVRDEQFF.

The chain couples TRBV9 to TRBJ2-3; D may be TRBD2 (5 bases). The CDR3 extends over 12 amino acids. Trimming took off 7 bases at V and 6 bases at J, with 12 bases between the two ends. Germline-derived CDR1 and CDR2 are SGDLS and YYNGEE. CDR3: CASGELEDTQYF. As DNA, the CDR3 is TGTGCCAGCGGGGAGCTGGAGGATACGCAGTATTTT.

For the CDR3, the DNA is TGTGCCACCAGTGAACCCCGGACAGGGGGTCACGCTTTCTTT. Protein product: CATSEPRTGGHAFF. The chain employs TRBV24-1 and TRBJ1-1; TRBD1 matches at 10 bases. Trimming removed 4 bases from V and 11 bases from J; junction bases left unmatched: 9. CDR3 length: 14 residues. Germline V gene data show CDR1 as KGHDR and CDR2 as SFDVKD.

Concerning this clonotype itself: Possible read error: a much larger clone is one base away. The chain is built from TRBV3-1 and TRBJ1-2; no firm D call. Germline CDR1 LGHDT, CDR2 YNNKEL (reference sequence). There are 14 residues in the CDR3. CDR3 sequence: CASNQEGGSRGYTF. DNA for the CDR3: TGTGCCAGCAACCAAGAGGGTGGCTCTAGGGGCTACACCTTC.